This TCR beta chain appears in the sequencing data of a study of blood T cell repertoires in COVID-19. Across the whole study: There were acute and convalescent COVID-19 samples, and they came from the United States, Italy and Spain.

Under the authors' procedure: Amplification with reference gene primers provided the estimates of nucleated cell counts. Libraries were prepared by immunoSEQ multiplex PCR; TCRdb keeps only in-frame clonotypes and omits some of them. V and J calls and clone size are those listed in that table; D and trimming were worked out from the DNA. The profile covers roughly 150,000 clones, with approximately 83% appearing a single time and around 2.1% taken by the ten largest. Material: peripheral blood. The sequence derives from a woman aged 80 or over with acute or convalescent COVID-19.

The CDR3 sequence: CSASRNRGGTEAFF. The CDR3, as DNA: TGCAGTGCTAGTAGAAACAGGGGCGGTACTGAAGCTTTCTTT. The V call is TRBV20-1, the J call TRBJ1-1; TRBD1 matches at 7 bases. Germline CDR1 reads DFQATT; CDR2 reads SNEGSKA (reference sequence). This CDR3 has 14 amino acids. The trim removed 3 bases at V and 5 bases at J, leaving 9 bases unmatched.